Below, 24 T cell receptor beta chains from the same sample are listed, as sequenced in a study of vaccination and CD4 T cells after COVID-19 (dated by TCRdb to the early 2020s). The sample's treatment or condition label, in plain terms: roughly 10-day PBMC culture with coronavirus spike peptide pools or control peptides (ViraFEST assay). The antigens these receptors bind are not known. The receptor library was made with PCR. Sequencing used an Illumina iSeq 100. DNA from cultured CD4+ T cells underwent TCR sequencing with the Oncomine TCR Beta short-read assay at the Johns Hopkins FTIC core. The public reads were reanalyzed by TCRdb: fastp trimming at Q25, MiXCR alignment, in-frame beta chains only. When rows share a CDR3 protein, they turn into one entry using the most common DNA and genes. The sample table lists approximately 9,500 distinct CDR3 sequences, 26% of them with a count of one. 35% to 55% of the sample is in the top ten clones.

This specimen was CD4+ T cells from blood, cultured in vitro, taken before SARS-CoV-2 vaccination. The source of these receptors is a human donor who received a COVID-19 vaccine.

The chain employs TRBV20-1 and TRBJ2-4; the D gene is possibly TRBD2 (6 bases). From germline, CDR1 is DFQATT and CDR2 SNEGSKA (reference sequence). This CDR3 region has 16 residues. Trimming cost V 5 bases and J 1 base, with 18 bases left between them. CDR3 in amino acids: CSAPDGGGIAKNIQYF. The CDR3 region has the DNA TGCAGTGCTCCGGACGGGGGAGGTATCGCCAAAAACATTCAGTACTTC.

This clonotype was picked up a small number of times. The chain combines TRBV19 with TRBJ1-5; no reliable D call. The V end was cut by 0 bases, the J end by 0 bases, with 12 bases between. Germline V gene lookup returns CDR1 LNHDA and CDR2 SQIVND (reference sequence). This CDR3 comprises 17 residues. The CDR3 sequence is CASSIDQSGVSNQPQHF. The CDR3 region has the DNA TGTGCCAGTAGTATAGATCAATCGGGTGTTAGCAATCAGCCCCAGCATTTT.

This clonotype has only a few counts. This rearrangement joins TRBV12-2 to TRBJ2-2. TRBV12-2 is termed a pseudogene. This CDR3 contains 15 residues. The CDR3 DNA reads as TGTGCAAGTCGCTTAGTACGCCTAACTGCCGGGGAGCTGTTTTTT. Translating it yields CASRLVRLTAGELFF.

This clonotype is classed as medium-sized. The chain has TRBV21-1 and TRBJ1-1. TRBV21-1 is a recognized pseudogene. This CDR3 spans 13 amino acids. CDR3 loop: CASSKTENTEAFF. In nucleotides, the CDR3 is TGTGCCAGCAGCAAAACAGAGAACACTGAAGCTTTCTTT.

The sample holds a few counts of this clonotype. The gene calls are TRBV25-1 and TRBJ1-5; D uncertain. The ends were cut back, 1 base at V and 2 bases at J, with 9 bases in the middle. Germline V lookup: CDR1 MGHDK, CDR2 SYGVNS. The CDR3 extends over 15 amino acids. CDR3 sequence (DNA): TGTGCCAGCAGTGAATTAGGATCGGGCAATCAGCCCCAGCATTTT. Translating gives CASSELGSGNQPQHF.

CDR3 loop: CATSASRDRDQETQYF. Here the CDR3 DNA reads TGTGCCACCAGTGCCTCCCGGGACAGGGACCAAGAGACCCAGTACTTC. This rearrangement joins TRBV24-1 to TRBJ2-5, with 9 bases identical to TRBD1. From germline, CDR1 is KGHDR and CDR2 SFDVKD. This CDR3 region has 16 residues. Unmatched junction bases numbered 6, after V lost 5 bases and J lost 0 bases.

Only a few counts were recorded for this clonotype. CDR3 amino acids: CAISERQGAHEQYF. Here the CDR3 DNA reads TGTGCCATCAGTGAGCGACAGGGCGCGCACGAGCAGTACTTC. The rearrangement joins TRBV10-3 to TRBJ2-7; TRBD1 matches at 7 bases. The CDR3 is made up of 14 amino acids. The germline V gene encodes CDR1 ENHRY and CDR2 SYGVKD. J gave up 5 bases and V 2 bases, and 6 bases lay outside the gene matches.

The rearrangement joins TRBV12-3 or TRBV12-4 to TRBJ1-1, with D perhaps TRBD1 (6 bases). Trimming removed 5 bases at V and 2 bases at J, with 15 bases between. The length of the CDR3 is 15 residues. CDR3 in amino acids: CASSDPRGGNTEAFF. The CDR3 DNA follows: TGTGCCAGCAGTGATCCAAGGGGGGGCAACACTGAAGCTTTCTTT.

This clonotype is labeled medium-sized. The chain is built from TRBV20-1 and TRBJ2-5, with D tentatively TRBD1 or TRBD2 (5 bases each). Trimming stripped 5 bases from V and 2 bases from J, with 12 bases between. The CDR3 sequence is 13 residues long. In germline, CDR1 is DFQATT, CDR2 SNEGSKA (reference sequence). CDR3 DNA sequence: TGCAGTGCTTTGGGACGGAATCAAGAGACCCAGTACTTC. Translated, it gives CSALGRNQETQYF.

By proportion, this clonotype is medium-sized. The CDR3 loop is CASSWGHGAQYF. The CDR3 region has the DNA TGTGCCAGCAGTTGGGGACACGGGGCGCAGTATTTT. This rearrangement joins TRBV27 to TRBJ2-3; D may be TRBD1 (6 bases). The CDR3 length is 12 residues. Germline-derived CDR1 and CDR2 are MNHEY and SMNVEV (reference sequence). Trimming took 4 bases from V and 10 from J, leaving 12 bases between them.

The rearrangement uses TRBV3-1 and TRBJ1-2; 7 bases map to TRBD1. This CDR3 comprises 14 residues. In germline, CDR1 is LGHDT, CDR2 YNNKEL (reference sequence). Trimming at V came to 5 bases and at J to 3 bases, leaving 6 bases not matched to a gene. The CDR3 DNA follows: TGTGCCAGCAGCTTACAGGGGAGAGACTATGGCTACACCTTC. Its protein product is CASSLQGRDYGYTF.

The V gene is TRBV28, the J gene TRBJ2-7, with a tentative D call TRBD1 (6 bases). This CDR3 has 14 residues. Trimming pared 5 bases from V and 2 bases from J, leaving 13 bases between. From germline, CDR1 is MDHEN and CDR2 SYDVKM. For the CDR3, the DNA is TGTGCCAGCAGTCGCCGACAGGCTCCCTACGAGCAGTACTTC. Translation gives CASSRRQAPYEQYF.

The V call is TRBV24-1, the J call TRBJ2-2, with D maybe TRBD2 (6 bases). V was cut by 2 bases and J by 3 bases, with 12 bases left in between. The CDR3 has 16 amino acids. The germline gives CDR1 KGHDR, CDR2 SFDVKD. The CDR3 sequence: CATSDYRGIYTGELFF. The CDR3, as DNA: TGTGCCACCAGTGATTACCGGGGGATTTACACCGGGGAGCTGTTTTTT.

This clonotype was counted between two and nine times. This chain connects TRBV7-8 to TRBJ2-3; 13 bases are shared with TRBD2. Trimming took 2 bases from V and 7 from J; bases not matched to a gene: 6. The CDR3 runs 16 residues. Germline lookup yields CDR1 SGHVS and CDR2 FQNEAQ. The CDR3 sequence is CASSLPGLAGHNTQYF. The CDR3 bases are TGTGCCAGCAGCTTACCGGGACTAGCGGGGCACAATACGCAGTATTTT.

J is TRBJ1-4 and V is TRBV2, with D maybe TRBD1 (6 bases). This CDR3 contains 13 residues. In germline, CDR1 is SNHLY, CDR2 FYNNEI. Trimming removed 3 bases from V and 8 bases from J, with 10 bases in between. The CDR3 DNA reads TGTGCCAGCAGTGACGAGGGGGGGGAAAAACTGTTTTTT. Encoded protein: CASSDEGGEKLFF.

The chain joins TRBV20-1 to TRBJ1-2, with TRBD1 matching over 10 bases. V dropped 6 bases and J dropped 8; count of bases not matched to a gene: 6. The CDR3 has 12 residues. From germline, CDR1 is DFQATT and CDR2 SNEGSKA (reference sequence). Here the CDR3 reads CSARQGAYGYTF. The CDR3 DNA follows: TGCAGTGCCAGACAGGGGGCTTACGGCTACACCTTC.

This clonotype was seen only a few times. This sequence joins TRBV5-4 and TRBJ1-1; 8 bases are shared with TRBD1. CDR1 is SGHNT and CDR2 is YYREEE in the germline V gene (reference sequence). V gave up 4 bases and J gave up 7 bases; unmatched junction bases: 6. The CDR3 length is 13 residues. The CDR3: CASSVRGLGEAFF. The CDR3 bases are TGTGCCAGCAGCGTCAGGGGGCTCGGTGAAGCTTTCTTT.

The CDR3 DNA is TGTGCCAGCAGCCGCGGGACAGGGGTTGGAACGAACACTGAAGCTTTCTTT. Its protein product is CASSRGTGVGTNTEAFF. The chain employs TRBV4-2 and TRBJ1-1; 10 nucleotides align to TRBD1. Germline V gene lookup returns CDR1 LGHNA and CDR2 YNFKEQ. The CDR3 has 17 residues. Trimming took 4 bases from V and 1 from J; bases not matched to a gene: 9.

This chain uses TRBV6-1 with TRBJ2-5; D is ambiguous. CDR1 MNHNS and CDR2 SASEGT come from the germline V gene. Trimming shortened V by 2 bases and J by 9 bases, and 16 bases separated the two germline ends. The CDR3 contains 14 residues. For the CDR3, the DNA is TGTGCCAGCAGTGAATCTTTGACACCAATATCCCAGTACTTC. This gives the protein CASSESLTPISQYF.

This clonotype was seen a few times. The chain's CDR3 is CASSWAGPDTLYGYTF. The DNA of the CDR3 is TGTGCCAGCAGCTGGGCAGGCCCCGACACCCTGTATGGCTACACCTTC. V is TRBV5-4 and J is TRBJ1-2; no clear D gene. This CDR3 region has 16 residues. Germline assignment: CDR1 SGHNT and CDR2 YYREEE (reference sequence). The ends were cut back, 3 bases at V and 5 bases at J, with 20 bases in the middle.

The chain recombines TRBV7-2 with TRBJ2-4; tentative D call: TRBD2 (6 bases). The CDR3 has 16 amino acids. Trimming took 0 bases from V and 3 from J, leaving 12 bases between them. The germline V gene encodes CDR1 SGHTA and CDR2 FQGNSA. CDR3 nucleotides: TGTGCCAGCAGCTTAGCGCTCCGGGGGAACAAAAACATTCAGTACTTC. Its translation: CASSLALRGNKNIQYF.

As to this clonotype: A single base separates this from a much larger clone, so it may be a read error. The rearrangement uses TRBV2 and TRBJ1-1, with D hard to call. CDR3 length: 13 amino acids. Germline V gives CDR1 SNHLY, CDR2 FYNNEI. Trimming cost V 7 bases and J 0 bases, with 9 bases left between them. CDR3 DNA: TGTGCCAGCATGGTGGATATGAACACTGAAGCTTTCTTT. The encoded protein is CASMVDMNTEAFF.

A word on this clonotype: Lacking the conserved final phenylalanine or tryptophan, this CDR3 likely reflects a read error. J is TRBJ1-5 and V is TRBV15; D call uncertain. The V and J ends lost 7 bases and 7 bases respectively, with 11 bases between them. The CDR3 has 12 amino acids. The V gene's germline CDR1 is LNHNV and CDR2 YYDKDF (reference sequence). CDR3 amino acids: CATILTSQPQHI. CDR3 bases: TGTGCCACCATTTTAACGTCCCAGCCCCAGCATATT.

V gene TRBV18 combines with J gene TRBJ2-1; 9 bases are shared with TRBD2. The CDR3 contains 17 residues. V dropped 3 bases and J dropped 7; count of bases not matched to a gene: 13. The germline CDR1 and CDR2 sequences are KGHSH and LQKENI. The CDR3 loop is CASSPTTEGAGGNEQFF. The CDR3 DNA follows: TGTGCCAGCTCACCGACCACGGAGGGCGCGGGGGGGAATGAGCAGTTCTTC.